Each of the 7 T cell receptor beta chains below was sequenced from the same sample in a study of T cells in Graves' hyperthyroidism and ophthalmopathy. Amplification of TCR beta CDR3 regions was performed using RNA transcripts as template. HTBI primers were employed in a first-round RT-PCR of the TCR CDR3. TCRdb fed the multiplex PCR reads into MiXCR, producing one record per CDR3 protein. The sample has 500,000 to 800,000 distinct CDR3 sequences; 45% are singletons. Sequenced sample: peripheral blood or thyroid tissue (not recorded which). Receptor source: an adult man with Graves' disease, either hyperthyroidism or ophthalmopathy (not recorded which).

The rearrangement links TRBV7-9 to TRBJ1-1; no reliable D call. The CDR3 loop spans 13 amino acids. Germline-derived CDR1 and CDR2 are SEHNR and FQNEAQ (reference sequence). The ends were cut back, 3 bases at V and 4 bases at J, with 9 bases in the middle. The CDR3 loop is CASSFGPATEAFF. DNA for the CDR3: TGTGCCAGCAGCTTTGGGCCAGCCACTGAAGCTTTCTTT.

Comments on this clonotype: This could be a read error, since a much larger clone is one nucleotide away. The CDR3 carries no conserved terminal phenylalanine or tryptophan, so it likely arises from a read error. Because the CDR3's place on the DNA is in doubt, the DNA is left out and the CDR3 is given as listed by TCRdb. The chain couples TRBV2 to TRBJ1-2. The CDR3 is 9 amino acids long, termini counted. Germline lookup yields CDR1 SNHLY and CDR2 FYNNEI. This CDR3 is CASRQVGPL.

This sequence joins TRBV12-3 or TRBV12-4 and TRBJ1-5, with TRBD1 identical over 9 bases. Trimming took 5 bases from V and 2 from J; bases not matched to a gene: 7. This CDR3 is 16 amino acids long. As DNA, the CDR3 is TGTGCCAGCAGTAAACAGGGGGCATGGGGCAATCAGCCCCAGCATTTT. Protein product: CASSKQGAWGNQPQHF.

The rearrangement links TRBV10-3 to TRBJ2-2; 8 bases align to TRBD2. The germline V gene has CDR1 ENHRY and CDR2 SYGVKD. The CDR3 spans 14 residues. After removal of 11 bases from V and 4 bases from J, the junction contained 9 bases not matched to a gene. CDR3 residues: CAHHDGRGTGELFF. The CDR3 region has the DNA TGTGCCCATCATGACGGGAGGGGCACCGGGGAGCTGTTTTTT.

This chain joins TRBV20-1 and TRBJ2-7; D remains unclear. Trimming pared 0 bases from V and 0 bases from J, leaving 9 bases between. The V gene's germline CDR1 is DFQATT and CDR2 SNEGSKA (reference sequence). The length of the CDR3 is 14 residues. The CDR3 coding sequence is TGCAGTGCTAGAGATCGTCAGAGCTCCTACGAGCAGTACTTC. It encodes CSARDRQSSYEQYF.

A few counts support this clonotype. This chain connects TRBV2 to TRBJ1-3, with 10 bases identical to TRBD1. The trim removed 10 bases at V and 2 bases at J, leaving 5 bases unmatched. This CDR3 spans 14 amino acids. Germline V gene sequence: CDR1 SNHLY, CDR2 FYNNEI. CDR3: CAKGQGLPGNTIYF. CDR3 sequence (DNA): TGTGCCAAGGGACAGGGGTTGCCTGGAAACACCATATATTTT.

V and J are TRBV29-1 and TRBJ1-6; 7 bases are shared with TRBD1. This CDR3 region has 14 residues. Germline V gene sequence: CDR1 SQVTM, CDR2 ANQGSEA. The V gene end was trimmed by 6 bases and the J gene end by 6 bases; junction bases not matched to a gene: 8. CDR3 nucleotide sequence: TGCAGCGTCAAGCCAGGGACAGCTAATTCACCCCTCCACTTT. Protein sequence: CSVKPGTANSPLHF.